This entry concerns a single TCR beta chain. Its antigen remains unidentified. The CDR3 runs to 13 residues. Germline CDR1 reads SGHDT; CDR2 reads YYEEEE. Trimming stripped 4 bases from V and 6 bases from J, with 14 bases between. The sample originates from a study of response to subunit inactivated influenza vaccine. The study's findings and limits: It was suggested by the authors that few new T cells are recruited by each seasonal influenza vaccination.

TCRdb analysed the RT-PCR reads with MiXCR anew, one entry per CDR3 protein. The repertoire holds some 500,000 distinct CDR3 sequences, with about 15% as singletons. This sequence originates from a man aged 45 to 70 who received an inactivated influenza vaccine. The rearrangement links TRBV5-6 to TRBJ2-7; the D call may be TRBD1 or TRBD2 (5 bases each). The sample here was CD4+ T cells sorted from PBMCs, taken approximately 25 months after vaccination. The CDR3: CASSEGPQGEQYF. CDR3 sequence (DNA): TGTGCCAGCAGCGAGGGGCCTCAGGGCGAGCAGTACTTC.